This paragraph reports one T cell receptor (beta chain). While infection was still active, Seattle patients were enrolled and then followed longitudinally. This CDR3 comprises 16 residues. Germline CDR1 is MDHEN and CDR2 is SYDVKM. Unmatched junction bases numbered 10, after V lost 7 bases and J lost 2 bases. Per the original methods: Amplified reference gene primers provided the basis for estimating nucleated cell counts. The repertoire was sequenced with immunoSEQ multiplex PCR; TCRdb's copy has only in-frame clones and lacks some. D and trimming come from the DNA, and the V and J calls and clone size come from that table. This table holds roughly 170,000 clones, 87% found once. This sample was included in a study of blood T cell repertoires in COVID-19. About the research overall: From T cells, B-cell-depleted T cells, or PBMCs came the material, which was cDNA or gDNA.

This chain connects TRBV28 to TRBJ1-5; 8 nucleotides align to TRBD1. The source material was peripheral blood. This clonotype was sampled from a woman in her 70s with COVID-19, enrolled during active disease. CDR3 residues: CASTTNQGARNQPQHF. CDR3 sequence (DNA): TGTGCCAGCACCACAAACCAGGGGGCGCGCAATCAGCCCCAGCATTTT.